What follows is one TCR beta chain and its context. The V gene's germline CDR1 is LNHDA and CDR2 SQIVND (reference sequence). The CDR3 is 15 amino acids. The V end was cut by 3 bases, the J end by 4 bases, with 15 bases between. The data are from a study of control samples from healthy donors and cancer patients. Sequencing used immunoSEQ multiplex PCR; TCRdb keeps in-frame clones, though not all of them. This table holds about 120,000 clones, 80% to 90% found once. V is TRBV19 and J is TRBJ1-2, with D unresolved. The sample consisted of PBMCs. The sequence was obtained from a woman in her forties or fifties with colorectal cancer. The CDR3 coding sequence is TGTGCCAGTAGTATTGATGGGGAAGTTGGCTATGGCTACACCTTC. It translates to CASSIDGEVGYGYTF.